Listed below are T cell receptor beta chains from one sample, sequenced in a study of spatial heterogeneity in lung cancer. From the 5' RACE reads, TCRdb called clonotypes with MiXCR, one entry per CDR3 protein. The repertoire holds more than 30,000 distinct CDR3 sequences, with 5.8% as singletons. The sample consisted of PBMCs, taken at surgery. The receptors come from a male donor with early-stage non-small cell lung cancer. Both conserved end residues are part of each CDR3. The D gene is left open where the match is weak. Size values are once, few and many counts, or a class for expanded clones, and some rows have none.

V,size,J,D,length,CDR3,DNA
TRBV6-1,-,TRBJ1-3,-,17,CASTRRTGFSSGNTIYF,TGTGCCAGCACCCGAAGAACCGGATTTAGCTCTGGAAACACCATATATTTT
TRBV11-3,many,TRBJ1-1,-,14,CASSLDRTNTEAFF,TGTGCCAGCAGCTTAGATCGAACGAACACTGAAGCTTTCTTT
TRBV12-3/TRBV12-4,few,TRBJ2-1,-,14,CASSLTSSYNEQFF,TGTGCCAGCAGTTTGACTTCCTCCTACAATGAGCAGTTCTTC
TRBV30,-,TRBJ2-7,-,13,CAGRETRSGEQYF,TGTGCCGGGAGAGAGACACGGTCAGGCGAGCAGTACTTC
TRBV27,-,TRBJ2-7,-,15,CASSPEPVGTYEQYF,TGTGCCAGCAGCCCAGAGCCGGTCGGCACCTACGAGCAGTACTTC
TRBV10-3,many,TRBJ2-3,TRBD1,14,CALSTGAFTDTQYF,TGTGCCCTCTCGACAGGGGCCTTCACAGATACGCAGTATTTT
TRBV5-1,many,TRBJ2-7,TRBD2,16,CASSIGGGGSSYEQYF,TGCGCCAGCAGCATCGGCGGTGGCGGGAGCTCCTACGAGCAGTACTTC
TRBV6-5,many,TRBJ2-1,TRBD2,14,CASGKRGAHNEQFF,TGTGCCAGCGGCAAGCGGGGTGCACACAATGAGCAGTTCTTC
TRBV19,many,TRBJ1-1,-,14,CASIHKTGKTEAFF,TGTGCCAGTATCCATAAAACAGGGAAGACTGAAGCTTTCTTT
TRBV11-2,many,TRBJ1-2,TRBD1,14,CASSPDRSNYGYTF,TGTGCCAGCAGCCCGGACAGGAGTAACTATGGCTACACCTTC
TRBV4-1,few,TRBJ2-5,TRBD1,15,CASSHLGQGGETQYF,TGCGCCAGCAGCCACCTGGGACAGGGGGGAGAGACCCAGTACTTC
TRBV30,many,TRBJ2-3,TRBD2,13,CAWSRGGADTQYF,TGTGCCTGGAGTCGGGGAGGGGCTGATACGCAGTATTTT
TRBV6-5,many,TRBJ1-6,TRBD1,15,CASSPGQVFNSPLHF,TGTGCCAGCAGTCCTGGACAGGTGTTTAATTCACCCCTCCACTTT
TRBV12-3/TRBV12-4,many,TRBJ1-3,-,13,CASSLPPRNTIYF,TGTGCCAGCAGTTTACCCCCGCGGAACACCATATATTTT
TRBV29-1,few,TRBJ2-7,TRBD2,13,CSVLTSGFYEQYF,TGCAGCGTCCTGACTAGCGGGTTCTACGAGCAGTACTTC
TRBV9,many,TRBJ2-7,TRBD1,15,CASSVSVDRAYEQYF,TGTGCCAGCAGCGTCAGTGTCGACAGGGCCTACGAGCAGTACTTC
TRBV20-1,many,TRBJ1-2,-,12,CSANTLNYGYTF,TGCAGTGCCAACACTCTAAACTATGGCTACACCTTC
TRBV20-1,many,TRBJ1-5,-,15,CSARGQWGGNQPQHF,TGCAGTGCTAGAGGTCAATGGGGGGGCAATCAGCCCCAGCATTTT
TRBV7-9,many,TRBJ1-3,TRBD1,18,CASSKAGGPHLSGNTIYF,TGTGCCAGCAGCAAAGCAGGGGGCCCACACCTCTCTGGAAACACCATATATTTT
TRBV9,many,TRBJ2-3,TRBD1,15,CASSVGQGNTDTQYF,TGTGCCAGCAGCGTGGGACAGGGTAACACAGATACGCAGTATTTT
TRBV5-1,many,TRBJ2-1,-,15,CASSWGGGQFNEQFF,TGCGCCAGCAGCTGGGGAGGGGGGCAGTTCAATGAGCAGTTCTTC
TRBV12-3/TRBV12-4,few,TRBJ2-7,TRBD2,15,CASTPGGGGVYEQYF,TGTGCCAGCACTCCCGGCGGCGGGGGGGTATACGAGCAGTACTTC
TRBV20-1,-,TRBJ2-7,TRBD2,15,CSAPRGAGGLGEQYF,TGCAGTGCTCCCCGCGGAGCGGGGGGCCTTGGCGAGCAGTACTTC
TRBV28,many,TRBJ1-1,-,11,CASTLNTEAFF,TGTGCCAGCACCCTGAACACTGAAGCTTTCTTT
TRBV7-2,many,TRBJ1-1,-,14,CASSLANRGTEAFF,TGTGCCAGCAGCTTAGCGAACCGTGGAACTGAAGCTTTCTTT
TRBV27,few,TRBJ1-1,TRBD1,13,CASSPPGQAEAFF,TGTGCCAGCAGTCCACCAGGACAGGCTGAAGCTTTCTTT
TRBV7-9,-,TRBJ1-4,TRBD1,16,CASRFSGTGSNEKLFF,TGTGCCAGCAGATTCTCCGGGACAGGGTCTAATGAAAAACTGTTTTTT
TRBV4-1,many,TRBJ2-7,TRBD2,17,CASSKGAGLAGRYEQYF,TGCGCCAGCAGCAAAGGGGCCGGACTAGCGGGGCGGTACGAGCAGTACTTC
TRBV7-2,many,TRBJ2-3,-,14,CASSPWTITDTQYF,TGTGCCAGCAGCCCCTGGACAATCACAGATACGCAGTATTTT
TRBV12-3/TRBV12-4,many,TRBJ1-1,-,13,CASGIGGGTEAFF,TGTGCCAGCGGAATTGGAGGGGGCACTGAAGCTTTCTTT
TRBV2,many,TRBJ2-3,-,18,CASSELPGLRTSTDTQYF,TGTGCCAGCAGTGAACTACCGGGACTGCGAACGAGCACAGATACGCAGTATTTT
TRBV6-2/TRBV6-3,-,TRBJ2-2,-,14,CASRAGADTGELFF,TGTGCCAGCAGGGCAGGGGCCGACACCGGGGAGCTGTTTTTT
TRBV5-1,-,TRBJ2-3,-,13,CASSRDFTDTQYF,TGCGCCAGCAGCAGGGACTTCACAGATACGCAGTATTTT
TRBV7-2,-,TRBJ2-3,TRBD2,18,CASSLAAASGVSTDTQYF,TGTGCCAGCAGCTTAGCAGCCGCTAGCGGGGTTAGCACAGATACGCAGTATTTT
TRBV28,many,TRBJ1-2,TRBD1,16,CASSPFPDRGGYGYTF,TGTGCCAGCAGTCCGTTTCCCGACAGGGGAGGCTATGGCTACACCTTC
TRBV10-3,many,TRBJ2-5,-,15,CAISESGGGKETQYF,TGTGCCATCAGTGAGTCAGGCGGCGGAAAGGAGACCCAGTACTTC
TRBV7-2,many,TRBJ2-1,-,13,CASSLGARREQFF,TGTGCCAGCAGCTTAGGGGCCCGTAGGGAGCAGTTCTTC
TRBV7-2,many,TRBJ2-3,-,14,CASSLSPSTDTQYF,TGTGCCAGCAGCTTATCCCCCAGCACAGATACGCAGTATTTT
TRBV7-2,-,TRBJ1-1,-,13,CASSFGQDTEAFF,TGTGCCAGCAGCTTTGGACAAGACACTGAAGCTTTCTTT